The 22 T cell receptor beta chains below all came from one sample that was sequenced in a study of metastatic and nonmetastatic thyroid tumors. Thyroid surgery had not been preceded by any treatment in any patient. TCRdb re-clonotyped the PCR reads through MiXCR. Among 65,000 or so clones listed, approximately 4.1% were seen once. Sequenced sample: blood. All receptors derive from a female donor with papillary thyroid cancer or a benign thyroid nodule (not recorded which). Some clones in this sample may be carry-over from other donors' samples.

By share, this clone counts as medium-sized. This specimen includes other DNA sequences encoding the same CDR3. The gene calls are TRBV6-1 and TRBJ2-2; 9 positions agree with TRBD2. Losses at the gene ends were 6 bases for V and 4 bases for J; bases not matched to a gene: 6. This CDR3 has 15 residues. Per germline, CDR1 MNHNS and CDR2 SASEGT. The CDR3 reads CASSAGLAGTGELFF. CDR3 in DNA: TGTGCCAGCAGCGCGGGACTAGCAGGCACCGGGGAGCTGTTTTTT.

The CDR3 region is CASSMGTGFTEAFF. CDR3 DNA sequence: TGTGCCAGTAGTATGGGTACGGGGTTCACTGAAGCTTTCTTT. This rearrangement joins TRBV19 to TRBJ1-1; D gene uncertain. The CDR3 length is 14 residues. Germline CDR1 reads LNHDA; CDR2 reads SQIVND (reference sequence). Deletions cut 3 bases from V and 4 bases from J, with 12 bases between.

This clone showed up many times. The chain links TRBV11-2 to TRBJ2-3; no clear D gene. CDR1 and CDR2 (germline): SGHAT, FQNNGV. The CDR3 spans 11 residues. V lost 4 bases and J 9 bases, leaving 8 bases between the germline ends. The chain's CDR3 is CASSYSATQYF. In nucleotides, the CDR3 is TGTGCCAGCAGCTATTCGGCAACGCAGTATTTT.

The sample holds many counts of this clone. V is TRBV10-3 and J is TRBJ1-2, with a tentative D call TRBD1 (6 bases). This CDR3 is built from 15 residues. Germline V lookup: CDR1 ENHRY, CDR2 SYGVKD. The V gene lost 2 bases and the J gene lost 1 base, with 11 bases spanning the gap. The CDR3 here is CAISEEGGNNYGYTF. CDR3 nucleotide sequence: TGTGCCATCAGTGAGGAGGGGGGAAATAACTATGGCTACACCTTC.

This clone was found many times. This chain connects TRBV20-1 to TRBJ1-5; the D is unclear. The CDR3 sequence is 15 residues long. Between the trimmed V and J ends, which lost 1 base and 6 bases, there was a span of 16 bases. The V gene's germline CDR1 is DFQATT and CDR2 SNEGSKA (reference sequence). DNA of the CDR3: TGCAGTGCTAGAGGGATGTACGGGGTCGGTCAGCCCCAGCATTTT. It codes for CSARGMYGVGQPQHF.

This clone has a count of ten or more. The chain carries TRBV13 and TRBJ2-1; no clear D. The V end was cut by 0 bases, the J end by 6 bases, with 12 bases between. CDR3 size: 15 residues. Germline CDR1 PRHDT, CDR2 FYEKMQ (reference sequence). Written as DNA, the CDR3 is TGTGCCAGCAGCTTAGGCCGTCACCCCGCCAATGAGCAGTTCTTC. Translating gives CASSLGRHPANEQFF.

This clone occurred many times. V gene TRBV28 combines with J gene TRBJ1-5, with D possibly being TRBD1 (6 bases). The CDR3 runs to 14 residues. V was trimmed by 6 bases and J by 1 base, leaving 10 bases between them. Germline CDR1 and CDR2: MDHEN and SYDVKM. The CDR3 DNA sequence: TGTGCCAGCAGCGAGGGGGGGAGCAATCAGCCCCAGCATTTT. Its translation: CASSEGGSNQPQHF.

A few counts support this clone. V is TRBV6-1 and J is TRBJ2-1; TRBD2 aligns across 7 bases. The germline gives CDR1 MNHNS, CDR2 SASEGT. CDR3 size: 13 residues. The V segment lost 6 bases and the J segment 12 bases; nucleotides outside the gene matches: 11. CDR3 nucleotides: TGTGCCAGCAGGCCTAGCGGCAGCGAGGGGCAGTTCTTC. Amino acid sequence: CASRPSGSEGQFF.

This clone has only a few counts. This may be a read error, as it is one base from a much larger clone. The identical CDR3 is also encoded by other nucleotide sequences in the sample. The chain carries TRBV24-1 and TRBJ1-2; a weak D match, TRBD1 (6 bases). Germline-derived CDR1 and CDR2 are KGHDR and SFDVKD. This CDR3 region has 13 residues. CDR3 protein: CATSIRGQSGYTF. The DNA of the CDR3 is TGTGCCACCTCTATCAGGGGCCAGTCTGGCTACACCTTT.

Many counts were recorded for this clone. The same CDR3 is also encoded by other DNA sequences in this sample. V is TRBV7-9 and J is TRBJ1-1, with unresolved D. The germline V gene encodes CDR1 SEHNR and CDR2 FQNEAQ (reference sequence). The V end was cut by 1 base, the J end by 6 bases, with 9 bases between. The CDR3 runs to 13 residues. CDR3 sequence reads: CASSLVLGAEAFF. CDR3 sequence (DNA): TGTGCCAGCAGCTTAGTTCTGGGCGCTGAAGCTTTCTTT.

This clone has a count of ten or more. The V call is TRBV3-1, the J call TRBJ2-7, with 8 nucleotides matching TRBD1. The germline V gene encodes CDR1 LGHDT and CDR2 YNNKEL (reference sequence). The CDR3 is 14 residues long. The trim removed 4 bases at V and 0 bases at J, leaving 2 bases unmatched. CDR3 nucleotides: TGTGCCAGCAGCCGGGACAGGAGCTCCTACGAGCAGTACTTC. Translated: CASSRDRSSYEQYF.

The rearrangement links TRBV7-2 to TRBJ2-7; TRBD1 is a possible D gene (7 bases). The germline gives CDR1 SGHTA, CDR2 FQGNSA. Deletions cut 7 bases from V and 4 bases from J, with 14 bases between. This CDR3 spans 13 amino acids. DNA for the CDR3: TGTGCCAGCACCAGATCAGGGGGGTACGAGCAGTACTTC. Translated, it gives CASTRSGGYEQYF.

Remarks on this clone: A read error may be the cause here, since a much bigger clone is one base away. The same CDR3 is also encoded by other DNA sequences in this sample. The genes are TRBV9 and TRBJ2-3; no clear D gene. The CDR3 extends over 16 amino acids. The V and J ends lost 3 bases and 3 bases respectively, with 17 bases between them. The germline V gene has CDR1 SGDLS and CDR2 YYNGEE. CDR3 region: CASSELAGVGTDTQYF. Here the CDR3 DNA reads TGTGCCAGCAGCGAATTAGCTGGAGTCGGGACAGATACGCAGTATTTT.

There are many counts of this clone. The chain couples TRBV28 to TRBJ1-1; a possible D gene is TRBD1 (5 bases). Trimming shortened V by 6 bases and J by 0 bases, and 14 bases separated the two germline ends. The CDR3 is 15 amino acids. Looked up from germline, CDR1 is MDHEN and CDR2 is SYDVKM. The CDR3 nucleotides are TGTGCCAGCAGCCGTGTTGGGGCTTTGAACACTGAAGCTTTCTTT. It yields the protein CASSRVGALNTEAFF.

This clone appeared many times. The chain employs TRBV18 and TRBJ1-6; D unclear. Trimming shortened V by 5 bases and J by 10 bases, and 15 bases separated the two germline ends. The germline CDR1 and CDR2 sequences are KGHSH and LQKENI. The CDR3 contains 14 residues. The CDR3 protein is CASSDSRSASPLHF. DNA for the CDR3: TGTGCCAGCTCAGATAGTAGATCTGCGTCACCCCTCCACTTT.

This clone has a count of ten or more. V usage is TRBV19 and J usage is TRBJ2-2; 8 bases line up with TRBD1. The CDR3 length is 16 residues. The junction had 9 bases not matched to a gene; V was cut back by 4 bases and J by 5 bases. From germline, CDR1 is LNHDA and CDR2 SQIVND (reference sequence). CDR3 in DNA: TGTGCCAGTAGTAGTCCCGGACAGGGTAGGACCGGGGAGCTGTTTTTT. The encoded protein is CASSSPGQGRTGELFF.

This clone was found many times. The V call is TRBV7-2, the J call TRBJ2-3, with D possibly being TRBD2 (6 bases). Germline CDR1 SGHTA, CDR2 FQGNSA. The CDR3 runs 13 residues. V was clipped by 1 base and J by 6 bases, with 8 bases between them. This chain's CDR3 is CASSLDRGDTQYF. The CDR3 DNA is TGTGCCAGCAGCTTAGACCGGGGGGATACGCAGTATTTT. Complete variable domain (other parts from reference TRBV7-2 and TRBJ2-3): GAGVSQSPSNKVTEKGKDVELRCDPISGHTALYWYRQSLGQGLEFLIYFQGNSAPDKSGLPSDRFSAERTGGSVSTLTIQRTQQEDSAVYLCASSLDRGDTQYFGPGTRLTVL.

This sequence joins TRBV28 and TRBJ2-7; no reliable D call. V was trimmed by 2 bases and J by 3 bases, leaving 8 bases between them. Germline CDR1 and CDR2: MDHEN and SYDVKM. The CDR3 length is 13 residues. The CDR3 DNA sequence: TGTGCCAGCAGTTTAAACATGAACTACGAGCAGTACTTC. This gives the protein CASSLNMNYEQYF.

This clone was detected a few times. The rearrangement uses TRBV19 and TRBJ2-1; D remains ambiguous. The CDR3 contains 14 residues. With 3 bases removed from V and 6 bases from J, the gap between germline ends came to 12 bases. Per germline, CDR1 LNHDA and CDR2 SQIVND (reference sequence). Here the CDR3 reads CASSMSKSPNEQFF. In DNA, the CDR3 is TGTGCCAGTAGTATGTCGAAGTCCCCCAATGAGCAGTTCTTC.

The chain has TRBV2 and TRBJ1-5, with 8 bases matching TRBD1. CDR3 length equals 14 residues. The ends lost 6 bases at V and 5 bases at J; junction bases unmatched: 6. Germline CDR1 and CDR2: SNHLY and FYNNEI. The CDR3 region has the DNA TGTGCCAGCAGGCGATCGACAGGGGATCAGCCCCAGCATTTT. The encoded protein is CASRRSTGDQPQHF.

This clone was detected ten times or more. This sequence joins TRBV7-9 and TRBJ2-3; perhaps TRBD2 as D (5 bases). Trimming left V 5 bases short and J 1 base short, with 28 bases between. Per germline, CDR1 SEHNR and CDR2 FQNEAQ (reference sequence). CDR3 length equals 20 residues. The CDR3 DNA reads as TGTGCCAGCAGCCCCAGAGTTAGGCAACTAGATCGTTTTGGCACAGATACGCAGTATTTT. Its protein product is CASSPRVRQLDRFGTDTQYF.

This clone was recorded many times. V and J are TRBV30 and TRBJ2-7; 9 bases agree with TRBD1. The CDR3 spans 13 residues. The junction had 8 bases not matched to a gene; V was cut back by 4 bases and J by 7 bases. CDR1 GTSNPN and CDR2 SVGIG come from the germline V gene (reference sequence). The CDR3 DNA reads TGTGCCTGGAAAAGGACAGGGGTGGGTGAGCAGTACTTC. Encoded protein: CAWKRTGVGEQYF.